This is a list of T cell receptor beta chains from one sample in a study of cytomegalovirus exposure and HLA in healthy donors. Repertoires were generated with immunoSEQ multiplex PCR, while TCRdb's copy carries only in-frame clones and drops some. The sample has over 150,000 clones, 75% to 90% seen once; the top ten hold approximately 2%. Sequencing input: PBMCs. These receptors were collected from a woman in her late teens or twenties in good health and CMV-seronegative. The CDR3 runs from the conserved cysteine through the conserved F or W. The order of the fields is V gene, J gene, clone size, D gene, CDR3 DNA, CDR3 protein. The D gene is left open where the match is weak. Clone size is stated in some rows and not others, as once, few, many or a class when expanded.

TRBV29-1	TRBJ2-5	.	.	TGCAGCGTTGTACGGCAGGGGAAAGAGACCCAGTACTTC	CSVVRQGKETQYF
TRBV27	TRBJ1-1	.	.	TGTGCCAGCAGTTCCTTACCCGGGAACACTGAAGCTTTCTTT	CASSSLPGNTEAFF
TRBV7-9	TRBJ2-1	.	TRBD2	TGTGCCAGCAGCTCGATTCTTAGCGGGACACGATACAATGAGCAGTTCTTC	CASSSILSGTRYNEQFF
TRBV5-1	TRBJ2-2	.	TRBD2	TGCGCCAGCAGCTTTGGACTAGCGGGAACCGGGGAGCTGTTTTTT	CASSFGLAGTGELFF
TRBV7-8	TRBJ1-1	.	.	TGTGCCAGCGCCAGGGGCCGTAACACTGAAGCTTTCTTT	CASARGRNTEAFF
TRBV5-8	TRBJ1-5	.	.	TGTGCCAGCAGCTCGGGAACCCAAAATCAGCCCCAGCATTTT	CASSSGTQNQPQHF
TRBV27	TRBJ2-7	.	TRBD1	TGTGCCAGCAGTGATCGGACAGGGGGAAGTTCCTACGAGCAGTACTTC	CASSDRTGGSSYEQYF
TRBV5-1	TRBJ2-3	.	.	TGCGCCAGCAGCTTCGGACTACCATCCACAGATACGCAGTATTTT	CASSFGLPSTDTQYF
TRBV7-9	TRBJ2-6	.	TRBD1	TGTGCCAGCAGGCGAGCAGGGGGCAACAGTGGGGCCAACGTCCTGACTTTC	CASRRAGGNSGANVLTF
TRBV7-6	TRBJ2-7	.	.	TGTGCCAGCAGTTCCACAGGGTCACGGCACGAGCAGTACTTC	CASSSTGSRHEQYF
TRBV11-3	TRBJ2-3	once	TRBD2	TGTGCCAGCAGTAGCGGGGGCACAGATACGCAGTATTTT	CASSSGGTDTQYF
TRBV4-2	TRBJ1-1	.	TRBD1	TGTGCCAGCAGCTTCTTACCGGGACAGGGGTTCTCCCTGAACACTGAAGCTTTCTTT	CASSFLPGQGFSLNTEAFF
TRBV6-5	TRBJ1-1	.	.	TGTGCCAGCCGAGGTCGGATGAACACTGAAGCTTTCTTT	CASRGRMNTEAFF
TRBV4-3	TRBJ2-6	few	.	TGCGCCAGCAGCCAAGAGGAAGGGAGAGGGGCCAACGTCCTGACTTTC	CASSQEEGRGANVLTF
TRBV19	TRBJ2-7	.	.	TGTGCCAGTTCCAGAAAGTGGAGGCCTAGGCGGCAGGCGACCCACGAGCAGTACTTC	CASSRKWRPRRQATHEQYF
TRBV7-8	TRBJ1-1	.	.	TGTGCCAGCATCGTACAGGCAATTGGGAACACTGAAGCTTTCTTT	CASIVQAIGNTEAFF